Below, one T cell receptor beta chain is given with its context. This sample is part of a study of regulatory T cells in long-lasting Graves disease. For TCR beta, libraries came from iRepertoire HTBI primers and Arm-PCR of CDR3 regions. In TCRdb, the multiplex PCR reads were re-called with MiXCR into one record per CDR3 protein. The sample consists of 600,000 to 800,000 distinct CDR3 sequences, around 30% of them appearing once. Documented time point: persistent/refractory GD, antithyroid drugs over 5 years with positive TRAb. PBMC RNA served as the TCR library source. CDR3 length equals 18 residues. The V gene's germline CDR1 is MNHNS and CDR2 SASEGT. Trimming took off 0 bases at V and 4 bases at J, with 19 bases between the two ends.

The origin of this receptor is a female donor with Graves disease. This material consisted of peripheral blood mononuclear cells (PBMCs), taken when the disease was refractory, from a patient treated with antithyroid drugs. The chain is built from TRBV6-1 and TRBJ1-5; D possibly corresponds to TRBD1 (6 bases). The CDR3 nucleotides are TGTGCCAGCAGTGAAGCGGGGGCCGGGACTTGGGGAAATCAGCCCCAGCATTTT. Encoded protein: CASSEAGAGTWGNQPQHF.